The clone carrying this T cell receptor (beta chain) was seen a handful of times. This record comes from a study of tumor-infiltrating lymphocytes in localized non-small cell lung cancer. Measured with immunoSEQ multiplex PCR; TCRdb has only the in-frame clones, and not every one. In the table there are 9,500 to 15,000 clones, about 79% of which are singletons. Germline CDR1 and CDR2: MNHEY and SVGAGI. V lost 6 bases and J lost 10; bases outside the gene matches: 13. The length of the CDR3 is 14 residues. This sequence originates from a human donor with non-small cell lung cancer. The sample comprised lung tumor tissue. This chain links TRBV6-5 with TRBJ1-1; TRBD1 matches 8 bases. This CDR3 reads CASSPGQGYRIAFF. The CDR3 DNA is TGTGCCAGCAGCCCAGGACAGGGCTACCGAATAGCTTTCTTT.